The 28 T cell receptor beta chains listed next were all sequenced from one sample in a study of regulatory T cells in long-lasting Graves disease. Noted time point: newly diagnosed GD, antithyroid drugs for less than 3 months. Generation of the TCR library employed RNA extracted from PBMCs. Sequencing libraries for TCR beta were prepared with iRepertoire HTBI primers and Arm-PCR of CDR3 regions. TCRdb called the multiplex PCR reads again in MiXCR, with one record for every CDR3 protein. This sample has roughly 250,000 distinct CDR3 sequences, with approximately 20% found just once. These data were also reused for a study on T cells in Graves' hyperthyroidism and ophthalmopathy.

Source: peripheral blood mononuclear cells (PBMCs), taken at new diagnosis, from a patient treated with antithyroid drugs. The receptors shown here come from a woman aged 30 to 39 with Graves disease.

This clonotype was counted many times. The rearrangement joins TRBV11-3 to TRBJ2-3; 7 bases are a match to TRBD2. Germline loops: CDR1 SGHNT, CDR2 YENEEA. The CDR3 contains 14 residues. The trim removed 6 bases at V and 3 bases at J, leaving 6 bases unmatched. DNA for the CDR3: TGTGCCAGCAGAAGAGGACTAGAAACAGATACGCAGTATTTT. It specifies CASRRGLETDTQYF.

This clonotype was seen at least ten times. The chain is built from TRBV20-1 and TRBJ1-1; D is ambiguous. Germline V gene data show CDR1 as DFQATT and CDR2 as SNEGSKA (reference sequence). The CDR3 sequence is 14 residues long. The V gene lost 5 bases and the J gene lost 1 base, with 14 bases spanning the gap. This CDR3 reads CSAGRVRGNTEAFF. The CDR3 DNA reads TGCAGTGCTGGGAGGGTCCGGGGGAACACTGAAGCTTTCTTT.

This clonotype was seen many times. The V call is TRBV6-1, the J call TRBJ2-7; 10 positions match TRBD1. The V gene end was trimmed by 8 bases and the J gene end by 2 bases; junction bases not matched to a gene: 3. This CDR3 region has 13 residues. Germline V CDR1 and CDR2: MNHNS, SASEGT. The CDR3 reads CASRDRGAYEQYF. The CDR3 nucleotides are TGTGCCAGCCGGGACAGGGGAGCCTACGAGCAGTACTTC.

A single count supports this clonotype. The CDR3 sequence is CASSQGQGNEQYF. CDR3 sequence (DNA): TGTGCCAGCAGCCAAGGACAGGGTAACGAGCAGTACTTC. The V gene is TRBV3-1, the J gene TRBJ2-7, with TRBD1 matching 7 bases. V lost 1 base and J lost 5; bases outside the gene matches: 2. Germline-derived CDR1 and CDR2 are LGHDT and YNNKEL (reference sequence). CDR3 size: 13 residues.

This clonotype came up many times. This chain joins TRBV5-1 and TRBJ1-1; possible D gene TRBD1, 5 bases. CDR1 SGHRS and CDR2 YFSETQ come from the germline V gene. Trimming left V 2 bases short and J 1 base short, with 18 bases between. The CDR3 length is 17 residues. The chain's CDR3 is CASSFEGVPHGNTEAFF. The CDR3 DNA follows: TGCGCCAGCAGCTTTGAAGGGGTCCCACATGGGAACACTGAAGCTTTCTTT.

As for this clonotype: A single base separates this from a much larger clone, so it may be a read error. This chain uses TRBV5-6 with TRBJ2-3; D may correspond to TRBD1 or TRBD2 (5 bases each). The germline V gene encodes CDR1 SGHDT and CDR2 YYEEEE. This CDR3 comprises 17 residues. CDR3 sequence reads: CAGSLRGASKETDTQYF. In nucleotides, the CDR3 is TGTGCCGGCAGCTTGCGAGGGGCTAGCAAGGAGACAGATACGCAGTATTTT.

The table lists this clonotype with many counts. This chain uses TRBV7-9 with TRBJ1-2, with a tentative D call TRBD1 (5 bases). In germline, CDR1 is SEHNR, CDR2 FQNEAQ (reference sequence). With 5 bases removed from V and 7 bases from J, the gap between germline ends came to 11 bases. This CDR3 is 12 amino acids long. CDR3 amino acids: CASSNRQRGYTF. The CDR3 bases are TGTGCCAGCAGCAACCGACAGCGTGGCTACACCTTC.

The table lists this clonotype with many counts. This chain uses TRBV27 with TRBJ2-3; D possibly corresponds to TRBD1 (6 bases). Gene TRBJ1-5 matches the end of the DNA better, so the J call may be wrong. Germline V lookup: CDR1 MNHEY, CDR2 SMNVEV (reference sequence). The CDR3 contains 19 residues. The CDR3 nucleotides read TGTGCCAGCAGTGGGAGACTAGCGGGGGGGCCGCTCGGCACAGATACGCAGCATTTT. Its translation is CASSGRLAGGPLGTDTQHF.

This clonotype occurred many times. The CDR3 protein is CATSSGRGNSYEQYF. In DNA, the CDR3 is TGTGCCACCAGCAGCGGGCGGGGAAACTCCTACGAGCAGTACTTC. This chain uses TRBV15 with TRBJ2-7; tentatively, D is TRBD2 (6 bases). This CDR3 spans 15 amino acids. Trimming took 3 bases from V and 0 from J, leaving 12 bases between them. The germline CDR1 and CDR2 sequences are LNHNV and YYDKDF (reference sequence).

Points on this clonotype: A junction end diverges from the germline sequence, so it may reflect a read error. This chain connects TRBV29-1 to TRBJ1-2; 8 positions agree with TRBD1. This CDR3 contains 14 residues. Germline V lookup: CDR1 SQVTM, CDR2 ANQGSEA. DNA for the CDR3: TGCAGCGTTGAACCGGGACAGGCTAATTATGGCTACACCTTC. Its protein product is CSVEPGQANYGYTF. The complete variable domain, with remaining parts taken from reference TRBV29-1 and TRBJ1-2, reads SAVISQKPSRDICQRGTSLTIQCQVDSQVTMMFWYRQQPGQSLTLIATANQGSEATYESGFVIDKFPISRPNLTFSTLTVSNMSPEDSSIYLCSVEPGQANYGYTFGSGTRLTVV.

This clonotype was picked up many times. V gene TRBV6-5 combines with J gene TRBJ1-6; the match to TRBD1 covers 7 bases. CDR3 length: 15 amino acids. Unmatched junction bases numbered 5, after V lost 2 bases and J lost 7 bases. Germline V lookup: CDR1 MNHEY, CDR2 SVGAGI. The CDR3 DNA sequence: TGTGCCAGCAGTTACACCGGGACAGCCAATTCACCCCTCCACTTT. This translates into CASSYTGTANSPLHF.

This clonotype was recorded many times. The genes are TRBV13 and TRBJ2-3, with 8 bases fitting TRBD2. The CDR3 has 16 residues. The J segment lost 0 bases and the V segment lost 0 bases, leaving 2 bases of the junction unmatched. CDR1 and CDR2 from the germline V gene are PRHDT and FYEKMQ (reference sequence). The CDR3, as DNA: TGTGCCAGCAGCTTAGGACTAGCGGTTAGCACAGATACGCAGTATTTT. Its protein product is CASSLGLAVSTDTQYF.

This clonotype was observed at least ten times. The V call is TRBV27, the J call TRBJ1-4, with D tentatively TRBD1 (6 bases). Looked up from germline, CDR1 is MNHEY and CDR2 is SMNVEV (reference sequence). The CDR3 has 16 amino acids. Between the trimmed V and J ends, which lost 5 bases and 7 bases, there was a span of 20 bases. This chain's CDR3 is CASSPQLGGVSEKLFF. The CDR3 DNA reads TGTGCCAGCAGTCCCCAGCTAGGGGGTGTGAGTGAAAAACTGTTTTTT.

This clonotype was counted ten times or more. V is TRBV3-1 and J is TRBJ1-2; no definite D call. V was cut by 1 base and J by 8 bases, with 17 bases left in between. CDR3 size: 15 residues. From germline, CDR1 is LGHDT and CDR2 YNNKEL (reference sequence). This CDR3 is CASSQGIVIAQGYTF. The CDR3 DNA is TGTGCCAGCAGCCAAGGTATAGTGATCGCGCAAGGCTACACCTTC.

This clonotype was seen repeatedly, ten times or more. This sequence joins TRBV9 and TRBJ2-5; D ambiguous. V was clipped by 4 bases and J by 0 bases, with 13 bases between them. Germline V gives CDR1 SGDLS, CDR2 YYNGEE. The CDR3 sequence is 15 residues long. CDR3 loop: CASSPTGNDQETQYF. The CDR3 nucleotides read TGTGCCAGCAGCCCCACGGGTAACGACCAAGAGACCCAGTACTTC.

The DNA for the CDR3 is TGTGCCAGTAGTAGAGGGGGCAGAGGCACCGGGGAGCTGTTTTTT. Protein product: CASSRGGRGTGELFF. V usage is TRBV19 and J usage is TRBJ2-2, with 7 bases fitting TRBD1. The germline gives CDR1 LNHDA, CDR2 SQIVND (reference sequence). The junction had 6 bases not matched to a gene; V was cut back by 4 bases and J by 4 bases. The CDR3 length is 15 residues.

In its sample, this clonotype ranks as medium-sized. The rearrangement links TRBV2 to TRBJ1-1; a possible D gene is TRBD1 (6 bases). The germline V gene has CDR1 SNHLY and CDR2 FYNNEI. Trimming pared 8 bases from V and 7 bases from J, leaving 11 bases between. This CDR3 comprises 11 residues. CDR3 DNA: TGTGCCAGCGGACAGAGTGATGAAGCTTTCTTT. Its translation: CASGQSDEAFF.

In this sample, this clonotype turned up a few times. The V call is TRBV6-2 or TRBV6-3, the J call TRBJ2-1; D gene unclear. V was trimmed by 6 bases and J by 6 bases, leaving 9 bases between them. Germline-derived CDR1 and CDR2 are MNHEY and SVGEGT. The CDR3 is made up of 12 amino acids. CDR3 nucleotide sequence: TGTGCCAGCAGCCAAAATCGCAATGAGCAGTTCTTC. Protein product: CASSQNRNEQFF.

As to this clonotype: One base away lies a much larger clone, so this may be a sequencing read error. The CDR3 DNA sequence: TGTGCCAGCAGCGGGGGCAGGCCCGGGGAGCTGTTTTTT. Its protein product is CASSGGRPGELFF. This rearrangement joins TRBV7-9 to TRBJ2-2; D may be TRBD1 (6 bases). V lost 5 bases, J lost 6 bases, and 10 bases lay in between. Per the germline V gene, CDR1 is SEHNR and CDR2 is FQNEAQ (reference sequence). The CDR3 is 13 residues long.

This clonotype was counted many times. This chain uses TRBV19 with TRBJ1-2, with a weak D call TRBD1 (5 bases). The CDR3 has 14 amino acids. V was clipped by 5 bases and J by 4 bases, with 14 bases between them. CDR1 is LNHDA and CDR2 is SQIVND in the germline V gene (reference sequence). The CDR3 DNA reads TGTGCCAGTAGTCCAGAAACAGGAATCTATGGCTACACCTTC. It is translated as CASSPETGIYGYTF.

The sample holds many counts of this clonotype. DNA for the CDR3: TGCGCCAGCAGCTTGGTCGGGACCGCCTACAATGAGCAGTTCTTC. Its translation is CASSLVGTAYNEQFF. This chain connects TRBV5-1 to TRBJ2-1; D assignment may be TRBD1 or TRBD2 (5 bases each). The CDR3 length is 15 residues. Trimming took off 0 bases at V and 2 bases at J, with 9 bases between the two ends. Germline V CDR1 and CDR2: SGHRS, YFSETQ.

In its sample, this clonotype was seen a few times. Given a far larger clone just one base away, this is likely a sequencing read error. DNA for the CDR3: TGTGCCAGCAGCTTATCGACAGATTACGAGCAGTTCTTC. Its protein is CASSLSTDYEQFF. The chain combines TRBV7-2 with TRBJ2-1, with a weak D call TRBD1 (5 bases). The V and J ends lost 2 bases and 10 bases respectively, with 12 bases between them. From germline, CDR1 is SGHTA and CDR2 FQGNSA. This CDR3 comprises 13 residues.

This clonotype was recorded at least ten times. V usage is TRBV7-2 and J usage is TRBJ2-6, with D unresolved. Trimming shortened V by 2 bases and J by 0 bases, and 17 bases separated the two germline ends. The germline CDR1 and CDR2 sequences are SGHTA and FQGNSA. This CDR3 is built from 19 residues. The CDR3 sequence is CASSLILGNSRSGANVLTF. CDR3 bases: TGTGCCAGCAGCTTAATCCTAGGCAATTCCCGCTCTGGGGCCAACGTCCTGACTTTC.

CDR3 region: CASTWGGDTGELFF. CDR3 in DNA: TGTGCCAGCACGTGGGGGGGCGACACCGGGGAGCTGTTTTTT. The gene calls are TRBV2 and TRBJ2-2; the D gene is possibly TRBD2 (7 bases). The CDR3 totals 14 residues. V shed 7 bases and J shed 3 bases, with 12 bases lying between them. Germline loops: CDR1 SNHLY, CDR2 FYNNEI.

As to this clonotype: It differs at one base from a far larger clone, so likely a read error. This chain joins TRBV7-9 and TRBJ1-2; D not certain. The CDR3 covers 15 residues. Per the germline V gene, CDR1 is SEHNR and CDR2 is FQNEAQ (reference sequence). The CDR3 sequence: CASSSGALKNYGCTF. The CDR3 bases are TGTGCCAGCAGCTCCGGCGCCCTGAAGAACTATGGCTGCACCTTC.

This clonotype has only one observation. This clone may be a read error of a much larger clone one base away. The chain carries TRBV7-8 and TRBJ1-2; TRBD1 matches 11 bases. The CDR3 has 16 amino acids. Germline CDR1 and CDR2: SGHVS and FQNEAQ. The ends lost 5 bases at V and 3 bases at J; junction bases unmatched: 8. The CDR3 DNA follows: TGTGCCAGCAGCCCCCGGGACAGGGGGACTGACTATGGCTACACCTTC. Translating gives CASSPRDRGTDYGYTF.

This clonotype was detected many times. The V and J genes are TRBV7-9 and TRBJ2-3, with 9 bases fitting TRBD2. V shed 2 bases, J shed 2 bases, and the junction held 5 bases outside the gene matches. CDR3 length: 16 amino acids. In germline, CDR1 is SEHNR, CDR2 FQNEAQ (reference sequence). CDR3 loop: CASSLMGTSLTDTQYF. Written as DNA, the CDR3 is TGTGCCAGCAGCTTAATGGGGACTAGCCTCACAGATACGCAGTATTTT. Based on the CDR3 plus reference TRBV7-9 and TRBJ2-3, the full variable domain is DTGVSQNPRHKITKRGQNVTFRCDPISEHNRLYWYRQTLGQGPEFLTYFQNEAQLEKSRLLSDRFSAERPKGSFSTLEIQRTEQGDSAMYLCASSLMGTSLTDTQYFGPGTRLTVL.

This clonotype was observed a handful of times. A much larger clone lies a single base off, so this may be a read error. No conserved phenylalanine or tryptophan ends this CDR3, so it is likely a read error. The rearrangement joins TRBV6-1 to TRBJ1-2; tentatively, D is TRBD1 (5 bases). With 5 bases removed from V and 3 bases from J, the gap between germline ends came to 10 bases. In germline, CDR1 is MNHNS, CDR2 SASEGT. There are 13 residues in the CDR3. The CDR3 region has the DNA TGTGCCAGCAGTCCGGACACGTACTATGGCTACACCTCC. Protein product: CASSPDTYYGYTS.